Each of the 27 T cell receptor beta chains below was sequenced from the same sample in a study of cytomegalovirus exposure and HLA in healthy donors. Primers for the PCR totalled 60 Vbeta and 13 Jbeta. Data came from immunoSEQ multiplex PCR; TCRdb stores just in-frame clones and leaves some out. The table includes 180,000 or so clones, roughly 76% detected once. Sequenced: PBMCs. The receptors come from a woman aged 18-29 years in good health and CMV-seropositive.

The CDR3 reads CASSPSGGYYEQYF. The CDR3 DNA follows: TGTGCCAGCAGCCCTAGCGGGGGTTATTACGAGCAGTACTTC. The chain joins TRBV11-2 to TRBJ2-7, with 10 positions matching TRBD2. The germline V gene encodes CDR1 SGHAT and CDR2 FQNNGV. V was pared by 5 bases and J by 4 bases, with 5 bases of the junction left unmatched. The CDR3 is 14 residues long.

Only a few counts were recorded for this clone. V and J are TRBV21-1 and TRBJ2-7; no DNA check was done on the table's D call, TRBD2. TRBV21-1 is designated a pseudogene. CDR3 length: 15 amino acids. CDR3 coding DNA: TGTGCCAGCAGCACCCGGACTAGCCGCACCTACGAGCAGTACTTC. As protein: CASSTRTSRTYEQYF.

This chain connects TRBV9 to TRBJ1-4; 7 bases map to TRBD1. J was trimmed by 7 bases and V by 9 bases; bases with no gene match: 18. The CDR3 length is 16 residues. Germline CDR1 reads SGDLS; CDR2 reads YYNGEE. This CDR3 is CATIFVRPNRGEKLFF. CDR3 coding DNA: TGTGCCACTATTTTTGTTCGCCCCAACAGGGGTGAAAAACTGTTTTTT. Based on the CDR3 plus reference TRBV9 and TRBJ1-4, the full variable domain is DSGVTQTPKHLITATGQRVTLRCSPRSGDLSVYWYQQSLDQGLQFLIQYYNGEERAKGNILERFSAQQFPDLHSELNLSSLELGDSALYFCATIFVRPNRGEKLFFGSGTQLSVL.

This clone has a handful of counts. The chain employs TRBV5-1 and TRBJ2-2, with 11 bases identical to TRBD1. Germline CDR1 SGHRS, CDR2 YFSETQ. V lost 6 bases, J lost 4 bases, and 5 bases stayed unmatched. This CDR3 is 15 amino acids long. The CDR3 is CASTYGTGGTGELFF. The CDR3 nucleotides read TGCGCCAGCACCTACGGGACAGGGGGCACCGGGGAGCTGTTTTTT.

This clone was observed a single time. The J gene is TRBJ2-7, the V gene TRBV7-2, with D tentatively TRBD1 (5 bases). CDR3 length: 13 residues. Germline CDR1 is SGHTA and CDR2 is FQGNSA. Trimming shortened V by 6 bases and J by 0 bases, and 9 bases separated the two germline ends. The CDR3 reads CASRPDTSYEQYF. CDR3 in DNA: TGTGCCAGCAGACCGGACACCTCCTACGAGCAGTACTTC.

The rearrangement uses TRBV30 and TRBJ1-5; TRBD1 might be the D (6 bases). Germline V CDR1 and CDR2: GTSNPN, SVGIG (reference sequence). The length of the CDR3 is 15 residues. Trimming removed 3 bases from V and 5 bases from J, with 17 bases in between. The CDR3 region is CAWSRRRGRDQPQHF. In nucleotides, the CDR3 is TGTGCCTGGAGCCGCAGAAGGGGGAGGGATCAGCCCCAGCATTTT.

The CDR3 reads CASGTGLNTEAFF. DNA of the CDR3: TGTGCCAGCGGGACAGGGTTGAACACTGAAGCTTTCTTT. The chain couples TRBV9 to TRBJ1-1, with TRBD1 matching over 9 bases. The CDR3 has 13 amino acids. The germline V gene encodes CDR1 SGDLS and CDR2 YYNGEE. V gave up 7 bases and J gave up 0 bases; unmatched junction bases: 1. Variable domain in full (rest from reference TRBV9 and TRBJ1-1): DSGVTQTPKHLITATGQRVTLRCSPRSGDLSVYWYQQSLDQGLQFLIQYYNGEERAKGNILERFSAQQFPDLHSELNLSSLELGDSALYFCASGTGLNTEAFFGQGTRLTVV.

The rearrangement uses TRBV9 and TRBJ2-7, with TRBD1 matching 8 bases. Unmatched junction bases numbered 14, after V lost 3 bases and J lost 3 bases. The CDR3 extends over 17 amino acids. Germline V gene data show CDR1 as SGDLS and CDR2 as YYNGEE. CDR3 loop: CASSANRDRRKDYEQYF. CDR3 DNA sequence: TGTGCCAGCAGCGCGAACCGGGACAGGAGGAAGGACTACGAGCAGTACTTC.

The chain is built from TRBV7-2 and TRBJ1-6; 7 nucleotides line up with TRBD1. V dropped 5 bases and J dropped 4; count of bases not matched to a gene: 8. The CDR3 contains 16 residues. Germline V gene sequence: CDR1 SGHTA, CDR2 FQGNSA. This CDR3 reads CASSARTGAYNSPLHF. The CDR3, as DNA: TGTGCCAGCAGCGCCCGGACAGGAGCATATAATTCACCCCTCCACTTT. Using reference TRBV7-2 and TRBJ1-6 for the parts outside the CDR3, the full variable domain is GAGVSQSPSNKVTEKGKDVELRCDPISGHTALYWYRQSLGQGLEFLIYFQGNSAPDKSGLPSDRFSAERTGGSVSTLTIQRTQQEDSAVYLCASSARTGAYNSPLHFGNGTRLTVT.

This sequence joins TRBV28 and TRBJ1-1, with 9 bases that match TRBD1. Losses at the gene ends were 5 bases for V and 5 bases for J; bases not matched to a gene: 9. Germline V gene data show CDR1 as MDHEN and CDR2 as SYDVKM. The CDR3 sequence is 15 residues long. DNA for the CDR3: TGTGCCAGCAGTCGTTTGGACAGGGGAAGGACTGAAGCTTTCTTT. Translated: CASSRLDRGRTEAFF.

The gene calls are TRBV10-3 and TRBJ2-1; D possibly corresponds to TRBD2 (6 bases). The germline V and J ends were trimmed by 7 bases and 4 bases, with 11 bases remaining between them. Per the germline V gene, CDR1 is ENHRY and CDR2 is SYGVKD. This CDR3 region has 13 residues. CDR3 in amino acids: CAIKGLGYNEQFF. CDR3 sequence (DNA): TGTGCCATCAAGGGACTTGGGTACAATGAGCAGTTCTTC.

A single count supports this clone. The chain is built from TRBV28 and TRBJ1-2, with 9 bases aligning to TRBD1. Germline values: CDR1 MDHEN, CDR2 SYDVKM. The CDR3 sequence is 16 residues long. V lost 6 bases to trimming and J lost 4 bases; unmatched junction nucleotides: 12. CDR3 bases: TGTGCCAGCAGGGAGCACACAGGGGGCGCCGGCTATGGCTACACCTTC. This codes for CASREHTGGAGYGYTF.

The CDR3 region is CASSLDGGSPLHF. The CDR3 region has the DNA TGTGCCAGCAGCTTAGATGGGGGCTCACCCCTCCACTTT. The chain employs TRBV7-2 and TRBJ1-6, with a possible D match to TRBD1 (6 bases). Germline values: CDR1 SGHTA, CDR2 FQGNSA. V was clipped by 1 base and J by 10 bases, with 8 bases between them. The CDR3 loop spans 13 amino acids.

The V gene is TRBV19, the J gene TRBJ2-7; a possible D gene is TRBD2 (6 bases). The germline V gene encodes CDR1 LNHDA and CDR2 SQIVND (reference sequence). The CDR3 consists of 15 residues. V was shortened by 7 bases and J by 0 bases, with 16 bases between the two germline ends. CDR3 loop: CASTPSPGSSYEQYF. The CDR3 DNA is TGTGCCAGTACTCCCTCTCCCGGGAGCTCCTACGAGCAGTACTTC. Drawing the rest from reference TRBV19 and TRBJ2-7, the complete variable domain is DGGITQSPKYLFRKEGQNVTLSCEQNLNHDAMYWYRQDPGQGLRLIYYSQIVNDFQKGDIAEGYSVSREKKESFPLTVTSAQKNPTAFYLCASTPSPGSSYEQYFGPGTRLTVT.

The V gene is TRBV14, the J gene TRBJ1-1; D is uncertain. There are 13 residues in the CDR3. The V end was cut by 0 bases, the J end by 7 bases, with 9 bases between. Germline V CDR1 and CDR2: SGHDN, FVKESK. CDR3 sequence (DNA): TGTGCCAGCAGCCAAGAGCGAGGGATTGAAGCTTTCTTT. Its translation is CASSQERGIEAFF.

In its sample, this clone was seen a few times. The V gene is TRBV10-3, the J gene TRBJ2-2; 12 bases fit TRBD2. The junction had 8 bases not matched to a gene; V was cut back by 7 bases and J by 5 bases. From germline, CDR1 is ENHRY and CDR2 SYGVKD. The CDR3 contains 16 residues. CDR3 sequence: CAITPSGGAGTGELFF. Written as DNA, the CDR3 is TGTGCCATCACCCCTAGCGGGGGGGCAGGGACCGGGGAGCTGTTTTTT.

V usage is TRBV6-5 and J usage is TRBJ2-1; D unresolved. The germline gives CDR1 MNHEY, CDR2 SVGAGI. This CDR3 comprises 14 residues. With 0 bases removed from V and 8 bases from J, the gap between germline ends came to 11 bases. CDR3 coding DNA: TGTGCCAGCAGTTACTCTACACCCGCGGATGAGCAGTTCTTC. Protein product: CASSYSTPADEQFF.

This clone was seen a single time. The chain recombines TRBV7-2 with TRBJ2-2, with D perhaps matching TRBD1 (5 bases). With 1 base removed from V and 5 bases from J, the gap between germline ends came to 11 bases. CDR3 size: 15 residues. CDR1 is SGHTA and CDR2 is FQGNSA in the germline V gene. CDR3 sequence reads: CASSLVPRATGELFF. The DNA of the CDR3 is TGTGCCAGCAGCTTAGTTCCCAGGGCTACCGGGGAGCTGTTTTTT.

This clone was observed a few times. The chain has TRBV5-4 and TRBJ1-6; no clear D. The ends were cut back, 2 bases at V and 7 bases at J, with 7 bases in the middle. This CDR3 has 13 residues. Germline V lookup: CDR1 SGHNT, CDR2 YYREEE (reference sequence). CDR3 nucleotide sequence: TGTGCCAGCAGCTTTCCCGGGAATTCACCCCTCCACTTT. Its translation: CASSFPGNSPLHF.

The rearrangement uses TRBV7-3 and TRBJ2-3; a possible D gene is TRBD1 (5 bases). The CDR3 sequence is 17 residues long. CDR1 and CDR2 from the germline V gene are SGHTA and FQGTGA. Trimming took off 0 bases at V and 2 bases at J, with 15 bases between the two ends. This chain's CDR3 is CASSLTGRQLFTDTQYF. The CDR3 DNA sequence: TGTGCCAGCAGCTTAACGGGCAGACAGCTATTCACAGATACGCAGTATTTT.

The rearrangement uses TRBV15 and TRBJ1-5; D call uncertain. Germline assignment: CDR1 LNHNV and CDR2 YYDKDF (reference sequence). V dropped 0 bases and J dropped 1 base, with 7 bases sitting between them. This CDR3 contains 15 residues. This CDR3 is CATSRDQRSNQPQHF. DNA for the CDR3: TGTGCCACCAGCAGAGATCAACGGAGCAATCAGCCCCAGCATTTT.

The chain joins TRBV6-5 to TRBJ2-2, with TRBD2 as a possible D gene (5 bases). This CDR3 has 15 residues. Germline lookup yields CDR1 MNHEY and CDR2 SVGAGI. The V gene lost 8 bases and the J gene lost 2 bases, with 15 bases spanning the gap. CDR3 bases: TGTGCCAGCTGCCCCGGACGGACTAACACCGGGGAGCTGTTTTTT. It encodes CASCPGRTNTGELFF.

The rearrangement links TRBV5-1 to TRBJ2-7; no firm D call. V lost 4 bases and J 1 base, leaving 9 bases between the germline ends. This CDR3 has 13 amino acids. Germline V gene sequence: CDR1 SGHRS, CDR2 YFSETQ. The DNA for the CDR3 is TGCGCCAGCAGCCTAAAACAGTCCTACGAGCAGTACTTC. This translates into CASSLKQSYEQYF.

The chain joins TRBV7-9 to TRBJ1-2, with TRBD1 matching 7 bases. This CDR3 spans 15 amino acids. J gave up 3 bases and V 8 bases, and 12 bases lay outside the gene matches. In germline, CDR1 is SEHNR, CDR2 FQNEAQ (reference sequence). CDR3 in DNA: TGTGCCAGCGGTTCTACAGGGGAGGTAGACTATGGCTACACCTTC. This translates into CASGSTGEVDYGYTF.

This sequence joins TRBV4-1 and TRBJ1-1; D is undetermined. Germline CDR1 is MGHRA and CDR2 is YSYEKL. The CDR3 is 16 amino acids. Between the trimmed V and J ends, which lost 4 bases and 1 base, there was a span of 16 bases. In nucleotides, the CDR3 is TGCGCCAGCAGCCCGAGGGTCGGTTCGGAGAACACTGAAGCTTTCTTT. It translates to CASSPRVGSENTEAFF.

The genes are TRBV10-2 and TRBJ2-7, with a tentative D call TRBD2 (5 bases). CDR3 length equals 14 residues. V dropped 5 bases and J dropped 3 bases, with 14 bases sitting between them. From germline, CDR1 is WSHSY and CDR2 SAAADI. In nucleotides, the CDR3 is TGCGCCAGCAGTTTGGCGGGCGTCGTCTACGAGCAGTACTTC. Encoded protein: CASSLAGVVYEQYF.

The CDR3 DNA reads as TGTGCCAGCAGCTTAGGGACAGGGCCAATTGTTTCTGGCTACACCTTC. It yields the protein CASSLGTGPIVSGYTF. This chain connects TRBV13 to TRBJ1-2; 7 nucleotides match TRBD1. Germline CDR1 reads PRHDT; CDR2 reads FYEKMQ (reference sequence). The junction had 11 bases not matched to a gene; V was cut back by 0 bases and J by 7 bases. The CDR3 is 16 residues long.